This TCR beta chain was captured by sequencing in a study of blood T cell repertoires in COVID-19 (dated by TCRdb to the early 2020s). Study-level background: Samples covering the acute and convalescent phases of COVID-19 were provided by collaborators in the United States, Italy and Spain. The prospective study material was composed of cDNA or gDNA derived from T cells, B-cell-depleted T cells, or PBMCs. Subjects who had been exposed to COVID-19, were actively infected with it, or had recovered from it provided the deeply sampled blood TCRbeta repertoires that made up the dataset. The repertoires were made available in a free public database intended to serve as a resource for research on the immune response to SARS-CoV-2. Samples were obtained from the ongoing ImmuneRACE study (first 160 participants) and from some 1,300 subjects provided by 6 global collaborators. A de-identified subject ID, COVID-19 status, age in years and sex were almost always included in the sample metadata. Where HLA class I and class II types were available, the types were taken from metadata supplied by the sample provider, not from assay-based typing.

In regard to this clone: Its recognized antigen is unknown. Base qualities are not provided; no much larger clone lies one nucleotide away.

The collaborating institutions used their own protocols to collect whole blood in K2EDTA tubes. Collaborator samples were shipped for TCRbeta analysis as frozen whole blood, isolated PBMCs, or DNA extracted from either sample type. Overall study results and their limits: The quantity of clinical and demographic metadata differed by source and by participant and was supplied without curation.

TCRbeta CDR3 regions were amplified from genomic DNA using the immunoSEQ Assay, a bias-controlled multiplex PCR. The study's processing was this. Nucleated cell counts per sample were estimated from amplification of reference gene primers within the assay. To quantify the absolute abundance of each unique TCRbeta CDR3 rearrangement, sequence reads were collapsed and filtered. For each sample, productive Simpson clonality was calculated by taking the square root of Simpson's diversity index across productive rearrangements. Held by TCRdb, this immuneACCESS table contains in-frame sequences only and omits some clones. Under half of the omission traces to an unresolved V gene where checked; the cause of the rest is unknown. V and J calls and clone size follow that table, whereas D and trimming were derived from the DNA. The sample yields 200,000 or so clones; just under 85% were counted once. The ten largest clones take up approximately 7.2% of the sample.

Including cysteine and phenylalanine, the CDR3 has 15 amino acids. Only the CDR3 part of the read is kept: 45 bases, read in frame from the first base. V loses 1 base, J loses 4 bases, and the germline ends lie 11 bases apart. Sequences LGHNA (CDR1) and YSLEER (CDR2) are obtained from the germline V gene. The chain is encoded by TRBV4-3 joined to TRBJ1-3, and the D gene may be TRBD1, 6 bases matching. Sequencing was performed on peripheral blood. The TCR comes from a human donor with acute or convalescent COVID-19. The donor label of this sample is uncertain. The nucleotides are TGCGCCAGCAGCCAAGCCTCAGGGGTCGGAAACACCATATATTTT. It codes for CASSQASGVGNTIYF.